Listed here are 6 T cell receptor beta chains from one sample, sequenced in a study of T cell repertoires in cytomegalovirus infection (dated by TCRdb to about 2019). These receptors lack a known antigen. Instrument used: Illumina HiSeq 1500. Starting from the raw public reads, TCRdb applied fastp trimming at Q25, assembled clones with MiXCR and retained in-frame beta chains. Each entry merges the rows of one CDR3 protein and shows their most common DNA and genes. Present in this sample are about 770,000 distinct CDR3 sequences, around 29% of which were seen just once. Around 13% of the sample rests with the top ten. The sample's treatment or condition label is to be understood as: in vitro stimulation with specific CMV peptide epitopes to enrich CMV-specific T cells. The input for sequencing was cultured CD8+ T cells from PBMCs, taken from culture after CMV antigen stimulation. The receptors derive from a human donor in good health (CMV status not recorded). Some clones in this sample may be carry-over from other donors' samples.

The chain links TRBV20-1 to TRBJ2-2, with a possible D match to TRBD2 (5 bases). Trimming removed 3 bases at V and 1 base at J, with 12 bases between. The CDR3 is 15 amino acids. In germline, CDR1 is DFQATT, CDR2 SNEGSKA (reference sequence). CDR3 residues: CSAREESQNTGELFF. The CDR3 DNA is TGCAGTGCTAGGGAGGAGAGCCAGAACACCGGGGAGCTGTTTTTT.

V is TRBV10-3 and J is TRBJ2-1; 8 bases are shared with TRBD1. This CDR3 is 15 amino acids long. The germline V gene has CDR1 ENHRY and CDR2 SYGVKD. Germline trimming cut 11 bases from V and 4 bases from J; bases unmatched to any gene: 13. The CDR3 DNA is TGTGCCGCCCAGGGTACCCGGGACAGGTACAATGAGCAGTTCTTC. Translation: CAAQGTRDRYNEQFF.

The J gene is TRBJ2-3, the V gene TRBV7-2; 7 bases agree with TRBD2. The CDR3 sequence is 17 residues long. V lost 6 bases to trimming and J lost 0 bases; unmatched junction nucleotides: 12. Germline values: CDR1 SGHTA, CDR2 FQGNSA. The CDR3 DNA sequence: TGTGCCAGCAGTCCGTTCGGCGGGGGAACTAGCACAGATACGCAGTATTTT. Translated: CASSPFGGGTSTDTQYF.

This sequence joins TRBV27 and TRBJ1-2; unclear D gene. The CDR3 totals 16 residues. V lost 0 bases, J lost 4 bases, and 15 bases lay in between. The V gene's germline CDR1 is MNHEY and CDR2 SMNVEV (reference sequence). CDR3 loop: CASSLSTGNVPYGYTF. CDR3 DNA: TGTGCCAGCAGTTTATCCACGGGCAATGTACCCTATGGCTACACCTTC.

V usage is TRBV15 and J usage is TRBJ1-2; a possible D gene is TRBD1 (5 bases). The ends were cut back, 4 bases at V and 10 bases at J, with 10 bases in the middle. This CDR3 contains 11 residues. The germline CDR1 and CDR2 sequences are LNHNV and YYDKDF (reference sequence). In DNA, the CDR3 is TGTGCCACCAGCACCGGCAGGGTCTACACCTTC. Translating gives CATSTGRVYTF.

The chain recombines TRBV29-1 with TRBJ2-2; D is unresolved. The V gene's germline CDR1 is SQVTM and CDR2 ANQGSEA. CDR3 length: 14 amino acids. V was pared by 2 bases and J by 0 bases, with 7 bases between. The CDR3 reads CSVENSPNTGELFF. CDR3 coding DNA: TGCAGCGTTGAAAACAGCCCGAACACCGGGGAGCTGTTTTTT.